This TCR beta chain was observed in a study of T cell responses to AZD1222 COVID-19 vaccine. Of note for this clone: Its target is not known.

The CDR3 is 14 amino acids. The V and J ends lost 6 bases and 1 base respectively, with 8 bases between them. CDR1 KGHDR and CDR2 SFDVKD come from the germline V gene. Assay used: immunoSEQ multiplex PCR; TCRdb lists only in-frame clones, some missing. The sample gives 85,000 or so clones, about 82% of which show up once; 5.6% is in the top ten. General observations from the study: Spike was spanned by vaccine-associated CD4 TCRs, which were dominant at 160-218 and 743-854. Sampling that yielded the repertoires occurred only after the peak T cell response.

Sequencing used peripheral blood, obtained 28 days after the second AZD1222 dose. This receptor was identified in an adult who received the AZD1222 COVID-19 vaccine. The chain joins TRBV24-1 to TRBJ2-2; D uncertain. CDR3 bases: TGTGCCACCAGTCGGGCACAGAACACCGGGGAGCTGTTTTTT. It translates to CATSRAQNTGELFF.